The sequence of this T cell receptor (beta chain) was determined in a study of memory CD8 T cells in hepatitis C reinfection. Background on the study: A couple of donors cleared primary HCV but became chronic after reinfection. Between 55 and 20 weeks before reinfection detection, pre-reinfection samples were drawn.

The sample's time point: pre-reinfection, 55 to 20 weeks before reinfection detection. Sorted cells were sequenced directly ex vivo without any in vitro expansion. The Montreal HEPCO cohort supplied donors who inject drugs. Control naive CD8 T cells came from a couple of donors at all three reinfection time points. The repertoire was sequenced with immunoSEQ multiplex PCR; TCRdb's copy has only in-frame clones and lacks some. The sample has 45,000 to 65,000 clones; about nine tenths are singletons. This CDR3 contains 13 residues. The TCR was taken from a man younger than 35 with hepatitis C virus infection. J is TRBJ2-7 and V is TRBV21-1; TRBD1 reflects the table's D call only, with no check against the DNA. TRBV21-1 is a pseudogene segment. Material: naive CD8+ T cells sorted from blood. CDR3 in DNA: TGTGCCCTGGGGCCCTGCTTTCCCTACGAGCAGTACTTC. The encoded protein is CALGPCFPYEQYF.